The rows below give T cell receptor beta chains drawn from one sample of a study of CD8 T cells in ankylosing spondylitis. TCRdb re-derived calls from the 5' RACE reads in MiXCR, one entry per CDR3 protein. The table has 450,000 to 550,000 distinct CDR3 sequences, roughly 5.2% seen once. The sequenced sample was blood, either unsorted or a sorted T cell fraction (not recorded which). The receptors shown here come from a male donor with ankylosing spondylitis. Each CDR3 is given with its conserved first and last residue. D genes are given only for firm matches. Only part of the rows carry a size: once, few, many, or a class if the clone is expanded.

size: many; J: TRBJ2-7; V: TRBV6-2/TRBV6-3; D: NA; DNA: TGTGCCAGCAGTTACTCGGGCGTCTACGAGCAGTACTTC; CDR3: CASSYSGVYEQYF
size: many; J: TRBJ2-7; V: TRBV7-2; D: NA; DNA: TGTGCCAGCAGCTTATTGGCGACAGTAGGCTACGAGCAGTACTTC; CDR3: CASSLLATVGYEQYF
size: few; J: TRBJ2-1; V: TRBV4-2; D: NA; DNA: TGTGCCAGCAGCCAAGATGGGGTTAGGGAGGATGAGCAGTTCTTC; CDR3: CASSQDGVREDEQFF
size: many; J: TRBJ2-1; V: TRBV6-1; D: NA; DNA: TGTGCCAGCAGAGGTGCGCTCTATAGTTCGAATGAGCAGTTCTTC; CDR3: CASRGALYSSNEQFF
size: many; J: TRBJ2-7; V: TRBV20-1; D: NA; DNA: TGCAGTGCAAGGGCCCGGGGCGACTACGAGCAGTACTTC; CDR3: CSARARGDYEQYF
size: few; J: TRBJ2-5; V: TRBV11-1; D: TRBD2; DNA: TGTGCCAGCAGCTTAGCACCATATAGCGGGATAGCTTTCCGGGAGACCCAGTACTTC; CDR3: CASSLAPYSGIAFRETQYF
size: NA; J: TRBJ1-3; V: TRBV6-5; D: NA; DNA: TGTGCCAGCAGTTACTCGACATTTGACGGAAGCTCTGGAAACACCATATATTTT; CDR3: CASSYSTFDGSSGNTIYF
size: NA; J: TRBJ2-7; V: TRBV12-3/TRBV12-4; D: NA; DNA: TGTGCCAGCACCACCGGGATCCCAACCGGGTACGAGCAGTACTTC; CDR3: CASTTGIPTGYEQYF
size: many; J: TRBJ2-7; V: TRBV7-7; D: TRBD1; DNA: TGTGCTAGCAGCCCTGGGGACAGCTCCTACGAGCAGTACTTC; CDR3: CASSPGDSSYEQYF
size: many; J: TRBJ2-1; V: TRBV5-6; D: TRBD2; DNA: TGTGCCAGCAGCCCGGGACTAGCGGGAGGAAATGAGCAGTTCTTC; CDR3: CASSPGLAGGNEQFF
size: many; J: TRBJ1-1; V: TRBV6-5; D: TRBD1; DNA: TGTGCCAGCAGTTCTACAGGGGAGAACACTGAAGCTTTCTTT; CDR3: CASSSTGENTEAFF
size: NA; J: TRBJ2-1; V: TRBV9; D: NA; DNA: TGTGCCAGCAGCGTGGGGTCCTCGCAGTCCTCCTACAATGAGCAGTTCTTC; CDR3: CASSVGSSQSSYNEQFF